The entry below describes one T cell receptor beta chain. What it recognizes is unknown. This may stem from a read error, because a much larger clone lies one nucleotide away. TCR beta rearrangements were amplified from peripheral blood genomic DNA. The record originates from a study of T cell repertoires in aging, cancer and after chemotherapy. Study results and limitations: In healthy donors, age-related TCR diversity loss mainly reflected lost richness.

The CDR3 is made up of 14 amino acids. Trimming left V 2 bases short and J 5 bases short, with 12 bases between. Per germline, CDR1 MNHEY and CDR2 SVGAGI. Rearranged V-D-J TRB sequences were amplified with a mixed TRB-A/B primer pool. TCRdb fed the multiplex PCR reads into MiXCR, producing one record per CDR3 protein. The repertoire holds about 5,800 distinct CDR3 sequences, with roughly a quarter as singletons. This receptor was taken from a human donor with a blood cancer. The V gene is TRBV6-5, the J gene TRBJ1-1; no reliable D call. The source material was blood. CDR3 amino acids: CASSYRVLATEAFF. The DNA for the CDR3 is TGTGCCAGCAGTTACAGGGTGTTGGCGACTGAAGCTTTCTTT.